A single TCR beta chain is shown here with its context. This receptor's antigen is unknown. It has no much larger one-base neighbor in the sample; base qualities were not kept. The sample's treatment or condition, from its label and the paper: some 19 received Ad26.COV2.S at low or high dose, single or two shots; about 5 received placebo; per-sample allocation not given. Repertoires of vaccine and placebo recipients were sequenced from samples taken on day 63 after the first injection. In Cohort 1b, about 25 adults aged 18-55 years were enrolled at a single site in Boston, USA, between 29 July and 7 August 2020. As a vaccine, Ad26.COV2.S was a replication-incompetent adenovirus type 26 vector that expressed a prefusion-stabilized SARS-CoV-2 spike protein derived from the original Wuhan strain. The data were obtained in a study of Ad26.COV2.S vaccination and SARS-CoV-2 variants (dated by TCRdb to 2020 to 2022). With respect to the entire study: Vaccine-arm donors came from COV1001, a multicentre, randomized, double-blind, placebo-controlled phase I-IIa trial of Ad26.COV2.S in healthy adults. Investigators remained blinded to trial group allocation during experiments and outcome assessment. TCRbeta repertoire sequencing was used to assess the specificity and breadth of SARS-CoV-2-reactive T cell receptors after Ad26.COV2.S vaccination. Ad26.COV2.S was administered intramuscularly at 5 x 10^10 or 1 x 10^11 viral particles, either as a single shot or as two shots given 56 days apart. Trial participants were randomized into five groups of five, in which low-dose or high-dose Ad26.COV2.S was given once or twice, or placebo was given on both occasions. The TCR-sequenced set comprised about 32 samples: about 19 Ad26.COV2.S vaccine recipients, 5 placebo recipients and 8 SARS-CoV-2 convalescent individuals.

TCRbeta CDR3 regions were sequenced with the immunoSEQ Assay. After extraction, genomic DNA underwent amplification by bias-controlled multiplex PCR, followed by high-throughput sequencing. The authors' pipeline ran thus. Collapsing and filtering of sequences were performed to quantify the absolute abundance of each unique TCRbeta CDR3 region. T cell fraction was estimated by normalizing TCRbeta template counts to usable DNA, with usable DNA measured through amplification of reference genes found in all nucleated cells. Repertoire TCRs were annotated as SARS-CoV-2-specific when V gene, CDR3 amino acid sequence and J gene were exactly matched to a known reactive TCR set. The reference SARS-CoV-2 TCR set was obtained from MIRA and was filtered for enrichment in COVID-19-positive ImmuneCODE repertoires, whereby public or cross-reactive TCRs were removed. Using the MIRA antigens, annotated TCRs were further analysed by specific ORF or by position within an ORF. Depth was the summed frequency of annotated unique rearrangements, while breadth was defined as annotated unique rearrangements over total unique productive rearrangements. Group comparisons of TCR breadth used two-sided Wilcoxon rank-sum tests. TCRdb provides this immuneACCESS table in a form limited to in-frame rearrangements. Some clones are lacking; in checked studies, under half of them reflect an unresolved V gene, and why the rest are absent is not known. V, J and clone size reflect that table, while D and trimming were determined from the DNA. The table for this sample lists roughly 350,000 clones; roughly 90% of them were counted only once. Clones ranked in the top ten supply roughly 5% of the sample.

Overall study results and their limits: Substantial breadth of spike-specific CD8+ and CD4+ T cell responses was reported after vaccination. Non-spike TCR breadth was comparable between vaccine and placebo recipients, consistent with the vaccine containing only spike. Compared with placebo recipients, Ad26.COV2.S recipients showed higher spike-specific TCR breadth (P = 0.0014). The study was not powered to compare responses between vaccine doses or regimens. The authors noted that total T cell responses may have been underestimated by the TCR breadth and depth analyses.

The sequencing used peripheral blood, collected in a trial of Ad26.COV2.S vaccine versus placebo. This TCR was recovered from a person between 18 and 59 years old who received the Ad26.COV2.S COVID-19 vaccine or a placebo.

The DNA sequence follows: TGCGCCAGCAGCCCAACTGTTTCTCAGGGTGAGCAGCCCCAGCATTTT. Its protein reads: CASSPTVSQGEQPQHF. Rearrangement joined TRBV4-1 to TRBJ1-5; TRBD1 is a possible D gene, resting on 5 matching bases. Trimming takes 4 bases from V and 7 bases from J, and the germline ends sit 20 bases apart. CDR1 and CDR2 are read off the germline V gene as MGHRA and YSYEKL. The CDR3 measures 16 amino acids from cysteine to phenylalanine. Kept here is only the CDR3 DNA, which spans 48 bases and is read in frame from base 1.